This T cell receptor (beta chain) was documented in a study of cytomegalovirus exposure and HLA in healthy donors. Overall study: Previous work identified 95 million to 120 million unique TCR beta sequences from about 179 million T cells.

PCR involved 60 Vbeta and 13 Jbeta primers. Some clones are missing from TCRdb's copy, which holds only in-frame ones; the method was immunoSEQ multiplex PCR. The repertoire includes under 130,000 clones, around 80% of them detected once, and roughly 5.6% sits in the top ten. This clone has just a few counts. Its specificity is unknown. General study results and limits: Later analysis associated a missense DCLRE1C variant with TCR beta V- and J-gene trimming.

The clonotype originates from a female donor in good health and CMV-seropositive. The sample consisted of PBMCs.

CDR3 sequence reads: CARATLTGGDNSPLHF. The CDR3 DNA reads as TGCGCCAGGGCCACCCTGACGGGGGGCGATAATTCACCCCTCCACTTT. V and J are TRBV23-1 and TRBJ1-6, with D possibly matching TRBD1 (6 bases). TRBV23-1 is identified as an open reading frame with a role that is uncertain. CDR3 length equals 16 residues. V shed 9 bases and J shed 5 bases, with 20 bases lying between them.